Presented here are 27 T cell receptor beta chains from one specimen sequenced in a study of response to subunit inactivated influenza vaccine (dated by TCRdb to 2016 to 2019). The protocol used for the library was RT-PCR. Reads for this sample came from an Illumina HiSeq 2500. TCRdb passed the public sequencing reads through fastp at Q25 and MiXCR, retaining productive beta sequences. Rows with a matching CDR3 protein are joined into one entry that keeps the most common DNA and genes. The sample table records about 520,000 distinct CDR3 sequences; approximately 7.2% of these occur just once. Over 10% of the sample is held by the ten biggest clonotypes. The sequencing used PBMCs from blood, collected less than 30 months after vaccination. These receptors all stem from a man in his fifties or sixties who received an inactivated influenza vaccine. Donor details come from another sample of the same person, matched by shared clones.

V and J are TRBV11-2 and TRBJ1-6, with TRBD1 matching over 7 bases. This CDR3 is 16 amino acids long. V gave up 1 base and J gave up 7 bases; unmatched junction bases: 7. CDR1 and CDR2 (germline): SGHAT, FQNNGV. The CDR3 spells CASSLARTGQNSPLHF. The DNA for the CDR3 is TGTGCCAGCAGCTTAGCAAGGACAGGCCAAAATTCACCCCTCCACTTT.

A few counts support this clonotype. The chain carries TRBV7-6 and TRBJ2-7; tentative D call: TRBD2 (5 bases). Deletions cut 6 bases from V and 3 bases from J, with 12 bases between. Looked up from germline, CDR1 is SGHVS and CDR2 is FNYEAQ. This CDR3 spans 13 amino acids. The DNA for the CDR3 is TGTGCCAGCAGTCAAATAGCGCGCTACGAGCAGTACTTC. Its translation is CASSQIARYEQYF.

This clonotype was detected a few times. The chain couples TRBV20-1 to TRBJ1-1, with D uncertain. The CDR3 length is 14 residues. V was pared by 5 bases and J by 1 base, with 14 bases between. Germline CDR1 is DFQATT and CDR2 is SNEGSKA (reference sequence). CDR3 DNA sequence: TGCAGTGCTGTAATGGGGTCTAAGAACACTGAAGCTTTCTTT. This gives the protein CSAVMGSKNTEAFF.

The V call is TRBV11-2, the J call TRBJ2-4, with 9 bases aligning to TRBD2. Germline V gives CDR1 SGHAT, CDR2 FQNNGV. This CDR3 comprises 15 residues. V dropped 3 bases and J dropped 6; count of bases not matched to a gene: 6. Here the CDR3 DNA reads TGTGCCAGCAGCTTGACTAGCGGTGGGGGAAACATTCAGTACTTC. This codes for CASSLTSGGGNIQYF.

The chain links TRBV29-1 to TRBJ1-2; D may be TRBD1 (6 bases). Trimming took off 5 bases at V and 4 bases at J, with 17 bases between the two ends. The CDR3 consists of 14 residues. Germline V CDR1 and CDR2: SQVTM, ANQGSEA. The CDR3 DNA follows: TGCAGCGTTTCGGGGGCAGGGGAGGTCTATGGCTACACCTTC. Encoded protein: CSVSGAGEVYGYTF.

The chain links TRBV20-1 to TRBJ2-1; D unclear. CDR1 and CDR2 from the germline V gene are DFQATT and SNEGSKA (reference sequence). CDR3 size: 14 residues. V was pared by 3 bases and J by 0 bases, with 9 bases between. CDR3 sequence (DNA): TGCAGTGCTAGCGAGACTTACTCCTACAATGAGCAGTTCTTC. This codes for CSASETYSYNEQFF.

This clonotype was observed a handful of times. This sequence joins TRBV6-2 or TRBV6-3 and TRBJ2-5; D gene uncertain. V was pared by 2 bases and J by 1 base, with 14 bases between. In germline, CDR1 is MNHEY, CDR2 SVGEGT. There are 16 residues in the CDR3. CDR3: CASSYQRPKFQETQYF. The DNA of the CDR3 is TGTGCCAGCAGTTACCAAAGGCCGAAGTTCCAAGAGACCCAGTACTTC.

This clonotype was seen ten or more times. The rearrangement joins TRBV5-1 to TRBJ2-1; unclear D gene. V lost 3 bases and J lost 8, with 9 bases in between. The germline CDR1 and CDR2 sequences are SGHRS and YFSETQ. The CDR3 is 12 residues long. The DNA of the CDR3 is TGCGCCAGCAGCTACCCTTCGGATGAGCAGTTCTTC. Protein sequence: CASSYPSDEQFF.

The rearrangement links TRBV14 to TRBJ2-1, with D possibly matching TRBD2 (5 bases). The CDR3 is 16 amino acids. Germline-derived CDR1 and CDR2 are SGHDN and FVKESK. The V gene lost 1 base and the J gene lost 3 bases, with 13 bases spanning the gap. The CDR3 DNA reads as TGTGCCAGCAGCCAAGCCCACAGCGGCAACTACAATGAGCAGTTCTTC. Amino acid sequence: CASSQAHSGNYNEQFF.

This clonotype was seen a few times. The V gene is TRBV9, the J gene TRBJ2-7; D ambiguous. The V gene's germline CDR1 is SGDLS and CDR2 YYNGEE. The V end lost 0 bases, the J end lost 0 bases, and 7 bases lay between the germline ends. CDR3 length equals 14 residues. CDR3 loop: CASSVGLFSYEQYF. DNA of the CDR3: TGTGCCAGCAGCGTAGGCCTATTCTCCTACGAGCAGTACTTC.

Ten or more counts support this clonotype. The chain uses TRBV9 and TRBJ2-3, with 7 positions matching TRBD1. The germline V gene has CDR1 SGDLS and CDR2 YYNGEE. Trimming took 4 bases from V and 0 from J; bases not matched to a gene: 8. CDR3 length: 16 amino acids. As DNA, the CDR3 is TGTGCCAGCAGCATGTGGGACAGAGCTAGCACAGATACGCAGTATTTT. It is translated as CASSMWDRASTDTQYF.

This clonotype was seen more than once but under ten times. The chain couples TRBV5-1 to TRBJ1-5; maybe TRBD1 (6 bases). Trimming cost V 0 bases and J 9 bases, with 16 bases left between them. Germline V gene sequence: CDR1 SGHRS, CDR2 YFSETQ. There are 15 residues in the CDR3. CDR3 amino acids: CASSLGGGRGSPQHF. CDR3 sequence (DNA): TGCGCCAGCAGCTTGGGGGGGGGCCGGGGATCGCCCCAGCATTTT.

The chain employs TRBV12-3 or TRBV12-4 and TRBJ2-4, with 8 nucleotides matching TRBD1. This CDR3 comprises 15 residues. Trimming took 5 bases from V and 10 from J; bases not matched to a gene: 13. The CDR3 nucleotides are TGTGCCAGCAGTCCGGACAGGGCGGTAACTCGGATTCAGTACTTC. Translation: CASSPDRAVTRIQYF.

This clonotype has more than one count but fewer than ten. DNA of the CDR3: TGTGCCAGCAGCCCTAGGACGTCAACTAATGAAAAACTGTTTTTT. Its protein is CASSPRTSTNEKLFF. The gene calls are TRBV14 and TRBJ1-4; the D is unclear. CDR1 and CDR2 from the germline V gene are SGHDN and FVKESK. Trimming shortened V by 4 bases and J by 0 bases, and 9 bases separated the two germline ends. The CDR3 is 15 amino acids.

This clonotype showed up many times. This CDR3 is CATSRDRRGGLVEEQFF. The CDR3 DNA is TGTGCCACCAGCAGAGATCGTCGGGGGGGGCTAGTTGAGGAGCAGTTCTTC. V usage is TRBV15 and J usage is TRBJ2-1; 8 nucleotides match TRBD2. V trimming: 0 bases; J trimming: 10 bases; junction bases outside the gene matches: 14. Germline V lookup: CDR1 LNHNV, CDR2 YYDKDF (reference sequence). This CDR3 is 17 amino acids long.

This clonotype was detected ten times or more. The chain uses TRBV5-1 and TRBJ1-1, with D perhaps TRBD1 (5 bases). V lost 2 bases to trimming and J lost 1 base, with 12 bases between them. In germline, CDR1 is SGHRS, CDR2 YFSETQ. This CDR3 spans 15 amino acids. CDR3 DNA: TGCGCCAGCAGCTTAAACCTGGGGCAGAACACTGAAGCTTTCTTT. It is translated as CASSLNLGQNTEAFF. The entire variable domain, with the rest obtained from reference TRBV5-1 and TRBJ1-1, is as follows: KAGVTQTPRYLIKTRGQQVTLSCSPISGHRSVSWYQQTPGQGLQFLFEYFSETQRNKGNFPGRFSGRQFSNSRSEMNVSTLELGDSALYLCASSLNLGQNTEAFFGQGTRLTVV.

This clonotype occurred many times. V and J are TRBV6-4 and TRBJ2-2, with D perhaps TRBD1 or TRBD2 (5 bases each). Trimming pared 6 bases from V and 4 bases from J, leaving 9 bases between. The CDR3 extends over 13 amino acids. Germline-derived CDR1 and CDR2 are MRHNA and SNTAGT. Here the CDR3 reads CASSRDGTGELFF. The CDR3 DNA sequence: TGTGCCAGCAGCAGGGACGGCACCGGGGAGCTGTTTTTT.

The J gene is TRBJ2-5, the V gene TRBV5-1, with 9 positions matching TRBD2. V lost 4 bases to trimming and J lost 9 bases; unmatched junction nucleotides: 10. The CDR3 sequence is 14 residues long. Per germline, CDR1 SGHRS and CDR2 YFSETQ. The CDR3 sequence is CASSQTAGGGAQYF. Written as DNA, the CDR3 is TGCGCCAGCAGCCAAACAGCTGGCGGGGGGGCCCAGTACTTC.

This clonotype was found many times. The rearrangement uses TRBV5-1 and TRBJ2-2; 8 nucleotides align to TRBD1. After removal of 1 base from V and 5 bases from J, the junction contained 4 bases not matched to a gene. This CDR3 is 15 amino acids long. Germline-derived CDR1 and CDR2 are SGHRS and YFSETQ. CDR3 sequence (DNA): TGCGCCAGCAGCTTGTTAACAGGGGGAACCGGGGAGCTGTTTTTT. It codes for CASSLLTGGTGELFF.

This clonotype was seen repeatedly, ten times or more. V gene TRBV27 combines with J gene TRBJ1-2; 8 nucleotides match TRBD1. From germline, CDR1 is MNHEY and CDR2 SMNVEV (reference sequence). This CDR3 has 13 residues. V shed 5 bases and J 6 bases; nucleotides not matched to a gene: 5. CDR3: CASSPWGQDGYTF. The CDR3 bases are TGTGCCAGCAGTCCGTGGGGACAGGATGGCTACACCTTC.

In this sample, this clonotype turned up a few times. This sequence joins TRBV20-1 and TRBJ2-3; D unclear. CDR1 DFQATT and CDR2 SNEGSKA come from the germline V gene (reference sequence). CDR3 length: 14 amino acids. The V end was cut by 5 bases, the J end by 2 bases, with 14 bases between. The CDR3 bases are TGCAGTGCTCGAAACTTCTTAGACACAGATACGCAGTATTTT. Translated: CSARNFLDTDTQYF.

The chain combines TRBV3-1 with TRBJ1-1; 8 bases agree with TRBD1. Germline values: CDR1 LGHDT, CDR2 YNNKEL (reference sequence). V gave up 4 bases and J gave up 2 bases; unmatched junction bases: 6. CDR3 length equals 15 residues. CDR3 protein: CASSLSAGGNTEAFF. The CDR3 region has the DNA TGTGCCAGCAGCCTCAGCGCAGGGGGCAACACTGAAGCTTTCTTT. Filled out from reference TRBV3-1 and TRBJ1-1, the complete variable domain reads DTAVSQTPKYLVTQMGNDKSIKCEQNLGHDTMYWYKQDSKKFLKIMFSYNNKELIINETVPNRFSPKSPDKAHLNLHINSLELGDSAVYFCASSLSAGGNTEAFFGQGTRLTVV.

This clonotype came up many times. The rearrangement links TRBV20-1 to TRBJ2-7; 8 nucleotides match TRBD2. The CDR3 covers 12 residues. The V gene's germline CDR1 is DFQATT and CDR2 SNEGSKA (reference sequence). Losses at the gene ends were 7 bases for V and 2 bases for J; bases not matched to a gene: 4. CDR3: CSVLAGTYEQYF. CDR3 sequence (DNA): TGCAGTGTCCTAGCGGGCACCTACGAGCAGTACTTC.

This chain connects TRBV7-9 to TRBJ2-2; TRBD2 might be the D (5 bases). The V gene lost 2 bases and the J gene lost 3 bases, with 16 bases spanning the gap. The germline CDR1 and CDR2 sequences are SEHNR and FQNEAQ (reference sequence). This CDR3 contains 17 residues. CDR3 nucleotides: TGTGCCAGCAGCTTACTCCATGAGGGAAGGGACACCGGGGAGCTGTTTTTT. This sequence encodes CASSLLHEGRDTGELFF.

The chain carries TRBV5-1 and TRBJ2-6, with D perhaps matching TRBD1 (6 bases). The CDR3 sequence is 15 residues long. V was clipped by 7 bases and J by 0 bases, with 11 bases between them. Germline V gives CDR1 SGHRS, CDR2 YFSETQ. The CDR3 bases are TGCGCCAGCCAGAGGGGGAGCTCTGGGGCCAACGTCCTGACTTTC. Residues: CASQRGSSGANVLTF.

For the CDR3, the DNA is TGCAGTGCTAGAGATCCGTCGACGAGCTCCTACGAGCAGTACTTC. It translates to CSARDPSTSSYEQYF. The rearrangement joins TRBV20-1 to TRBJ2-7, with D hard to call. The CDR3 covers 15 residues. Germline V gene lookup returns CDR1 DFQATT and CDR2 SNEGSKA (reference sequence). With 0 bases removed from V and 0 bases from J, the gap between germline ends came to 12 bases.

This clonotype was seen only a few times. The chain combines TRBV20-1 with TRBJ2-2; D is undetermined. The V and J ends lost 3 bases and 4 bases respectively, with 12 bases between them. CDR3 length: 14 amino acids. CDR1 and CDR2 from the germline V gene are DFQATT and SNEGSKA (reference sequence). CDR3 nucleotide sequence: TGCAGTGCTAGCCCATTGAGATCCACCGGGGAGCTGTTTTTT. Protein sequence: CSASPLRSTGELFF.